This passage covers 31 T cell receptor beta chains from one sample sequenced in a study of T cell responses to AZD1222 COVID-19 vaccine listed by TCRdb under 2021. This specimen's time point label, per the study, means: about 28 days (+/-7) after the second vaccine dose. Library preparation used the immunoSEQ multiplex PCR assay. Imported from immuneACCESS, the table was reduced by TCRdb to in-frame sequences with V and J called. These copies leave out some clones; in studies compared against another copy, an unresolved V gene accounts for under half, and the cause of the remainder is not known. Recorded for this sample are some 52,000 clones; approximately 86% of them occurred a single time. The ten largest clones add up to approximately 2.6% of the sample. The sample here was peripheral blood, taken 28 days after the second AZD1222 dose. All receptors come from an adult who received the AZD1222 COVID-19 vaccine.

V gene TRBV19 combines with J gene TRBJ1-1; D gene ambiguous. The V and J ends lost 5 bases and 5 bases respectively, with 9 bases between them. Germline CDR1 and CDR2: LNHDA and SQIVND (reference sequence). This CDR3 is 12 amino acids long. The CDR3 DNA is TGTGCCAGTAGTCCGGACCGGACTGAAGCTTTCTTT. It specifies CASSPDRTEAFF.

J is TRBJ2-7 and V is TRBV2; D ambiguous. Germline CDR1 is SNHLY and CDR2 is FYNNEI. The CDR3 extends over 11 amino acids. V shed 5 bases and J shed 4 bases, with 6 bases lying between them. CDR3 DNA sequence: TGTGCCAGCAGTTTCAGTTACGAGCAGTACTTC. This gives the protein CASSFSYEQYF.

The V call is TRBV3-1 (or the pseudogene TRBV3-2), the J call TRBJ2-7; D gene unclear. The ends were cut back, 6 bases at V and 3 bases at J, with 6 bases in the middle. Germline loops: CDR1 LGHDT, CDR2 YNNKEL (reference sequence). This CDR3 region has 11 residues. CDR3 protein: CASSRNYEQYF. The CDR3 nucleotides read TGTGCCAGCAGTCGTAACTACGAGCAGTACTTC.

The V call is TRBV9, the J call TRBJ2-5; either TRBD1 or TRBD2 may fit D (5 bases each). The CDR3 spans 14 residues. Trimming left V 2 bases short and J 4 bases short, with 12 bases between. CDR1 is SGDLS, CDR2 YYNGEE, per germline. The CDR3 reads CASSVEGRGETQYF. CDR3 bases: TGTGCCAGCAGCGTCGAGGGTAGGGGAGAGACCCAGTACTTC. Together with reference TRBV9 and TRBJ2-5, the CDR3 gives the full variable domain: DSGVTQTPKHLITATGQRVTLRCSPRSGDLSVYWYQQSLDQGLQFLIQYYNGEERAKGNILERFSAQQFPDLHSELNLSSLELGDSALYFCASSVEGRGETQYFGPGTRLLVL.

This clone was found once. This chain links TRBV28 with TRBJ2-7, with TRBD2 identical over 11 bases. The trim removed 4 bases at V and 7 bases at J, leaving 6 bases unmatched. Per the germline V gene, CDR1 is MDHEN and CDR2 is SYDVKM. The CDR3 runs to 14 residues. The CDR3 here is CASSSLAGAFEQYF. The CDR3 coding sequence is TGTGCCAGCAGTTCACTAGCGGGGGCCTTTGAGCAGTACTTC.

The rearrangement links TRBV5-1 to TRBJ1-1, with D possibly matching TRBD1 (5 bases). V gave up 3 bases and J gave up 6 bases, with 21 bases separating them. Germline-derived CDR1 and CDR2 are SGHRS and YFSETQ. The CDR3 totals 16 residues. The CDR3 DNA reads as TGCGCCAGCAGCTGGGGTTTTGGACACGAAAGGCCTGAAGCTTTCTTT. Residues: CASSWGFGHERPEAFF.

CDR3 residues: CAWSPGFTYEQYF. The CDR3 region has the DNA TGTGCCTGGAGCCCGGGATTCACCTACGAGCAGTACTTC. The chain has TRBV30 and TRBJ2-7, with a possible D match to TRBD2 (5 bases). The germline V and J ends were trimmed by 3 bases and 2 bases, with 11 bases remaining between them. The CDR3 covers 13 residues. Per germline, CDR1 GTSNPN and CDR2 SVGIG (reference sequence).

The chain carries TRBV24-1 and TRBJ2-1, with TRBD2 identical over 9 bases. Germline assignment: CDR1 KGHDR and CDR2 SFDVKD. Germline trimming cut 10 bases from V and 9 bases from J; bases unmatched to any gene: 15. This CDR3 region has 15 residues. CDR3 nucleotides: TGTGCCACAAACAACGGGGTAGCGGGAGTGAGTGAGCAGTTCTTC. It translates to CATNNGVAGVSEQFF.

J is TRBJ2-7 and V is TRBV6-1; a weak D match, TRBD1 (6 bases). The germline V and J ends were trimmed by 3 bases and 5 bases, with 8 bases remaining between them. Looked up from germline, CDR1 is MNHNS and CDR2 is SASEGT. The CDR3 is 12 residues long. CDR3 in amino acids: CASSDRGDEQYF. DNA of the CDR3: TGTGCCAGCAGTGACAGGGGAGACGAGCAGTACTTC.

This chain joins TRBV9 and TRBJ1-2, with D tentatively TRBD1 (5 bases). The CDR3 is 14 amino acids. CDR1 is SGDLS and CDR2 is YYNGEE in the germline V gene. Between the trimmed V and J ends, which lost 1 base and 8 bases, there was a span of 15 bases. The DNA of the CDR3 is TGTGCCAGCAGCGTACAAGGGACGGAACAGGGCTACACCTTC. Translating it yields CASSVQGTEQGYTF.

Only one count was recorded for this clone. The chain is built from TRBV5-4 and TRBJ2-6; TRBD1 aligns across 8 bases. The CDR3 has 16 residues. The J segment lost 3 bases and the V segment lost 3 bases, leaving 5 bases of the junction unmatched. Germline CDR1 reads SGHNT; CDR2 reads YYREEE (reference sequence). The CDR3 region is CASSSQGASGANVLTF. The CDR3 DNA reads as TGTGCCAGCAGCTCCCAGGGGGCGAGTGGGGCCAACGTCCTGACTTTC.

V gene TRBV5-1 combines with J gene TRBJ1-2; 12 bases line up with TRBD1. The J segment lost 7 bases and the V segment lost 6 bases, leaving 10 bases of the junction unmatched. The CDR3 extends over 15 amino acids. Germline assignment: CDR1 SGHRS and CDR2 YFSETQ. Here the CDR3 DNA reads TGCGCCAGCACCGCCGGGACAGGGGGCGTAAGTGGCTACACCTTC. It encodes CASTAGTGGVSGYTF.

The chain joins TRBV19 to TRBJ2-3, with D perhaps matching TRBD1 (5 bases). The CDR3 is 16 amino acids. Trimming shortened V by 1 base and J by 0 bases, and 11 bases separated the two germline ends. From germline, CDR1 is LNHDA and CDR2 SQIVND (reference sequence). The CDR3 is CASSIATGISTDTQYF. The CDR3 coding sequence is TGTGCCAGTAGTATAGCAACAGGAATTAGCACAGATACGCAGTATTTT.

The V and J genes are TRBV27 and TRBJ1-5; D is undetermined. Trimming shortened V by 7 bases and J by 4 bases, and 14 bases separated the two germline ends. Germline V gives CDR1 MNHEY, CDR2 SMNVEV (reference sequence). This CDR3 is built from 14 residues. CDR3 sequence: CASTSSARNQPQHF. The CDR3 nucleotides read TGTGCCAGCACCTCCTCCGCCCGTAATCAGCCCCAGCATTTT.

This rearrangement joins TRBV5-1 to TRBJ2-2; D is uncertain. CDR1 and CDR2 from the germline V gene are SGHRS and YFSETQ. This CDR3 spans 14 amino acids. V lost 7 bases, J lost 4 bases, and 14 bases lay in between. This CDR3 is CASSRAGGTGELFF. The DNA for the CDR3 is TGCGCCAGCTCTCGGGCCGGCGGCACCGGGGAGCTGTTTTTT.

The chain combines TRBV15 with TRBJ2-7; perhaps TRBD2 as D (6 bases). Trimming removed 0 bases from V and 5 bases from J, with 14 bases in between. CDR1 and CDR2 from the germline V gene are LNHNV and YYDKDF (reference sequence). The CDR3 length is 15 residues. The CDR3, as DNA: TGTGCCACCAGCAGAGATCGGGGGAGTAACCACGAGCAGTACTTC. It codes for CATSRDRGSNHEQYF. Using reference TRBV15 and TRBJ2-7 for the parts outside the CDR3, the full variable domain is DAMVIQNPRYQVTQFGKPVTLSCSQTLNHNVMYWYQQKSSQAPKLLFHYYDKDFNNEADTPDNFQSRRPNTSFCFLDIRSPGLGDTAMYLCATSRDRGSNHEQYFGPGTRLTVT.

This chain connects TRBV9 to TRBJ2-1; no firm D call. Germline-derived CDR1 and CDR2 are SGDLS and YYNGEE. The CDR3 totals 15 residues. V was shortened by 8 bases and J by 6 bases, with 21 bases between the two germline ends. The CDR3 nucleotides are TGTGCCAGGTCCACGACTCGTCCATACCCCAATGAGCAGTTCTTC. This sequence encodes CARSTTRPYPNEQFF.

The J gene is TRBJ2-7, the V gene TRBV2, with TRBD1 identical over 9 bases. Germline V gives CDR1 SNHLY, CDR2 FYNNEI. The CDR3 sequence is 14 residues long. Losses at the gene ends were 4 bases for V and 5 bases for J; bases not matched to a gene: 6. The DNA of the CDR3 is TGTGCCAGCAGTGCTAGGACAGGGGCCCACGAGCAGTACTTC. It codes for CASSARTGAHEQYF. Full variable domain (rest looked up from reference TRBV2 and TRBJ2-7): EPEVTQTPSHQVTQMGQEVILRCVPISNHLYFYWYRQILGQKVEFLVSFYNNEISEKSEIFDDQFSVERPDGSNFTLKIRSTKLEDSAMYFCASSARTGAHEQYFGPGTRLTVT.

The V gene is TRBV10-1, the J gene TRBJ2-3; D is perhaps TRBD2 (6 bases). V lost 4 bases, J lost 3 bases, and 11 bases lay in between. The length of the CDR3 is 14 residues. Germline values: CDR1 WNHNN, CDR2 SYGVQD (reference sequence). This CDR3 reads CASSAGGATDTQYF. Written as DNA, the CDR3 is TGCGCCAGCAGTGCCGGGGGAGCTACAGATACGCAGTATTTT.

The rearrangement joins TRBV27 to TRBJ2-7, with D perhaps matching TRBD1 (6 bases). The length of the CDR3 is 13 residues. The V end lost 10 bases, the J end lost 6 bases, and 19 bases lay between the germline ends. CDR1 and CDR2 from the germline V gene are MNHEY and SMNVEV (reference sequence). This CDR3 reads CATIGQRPPEQYF. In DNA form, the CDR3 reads TGTGCCACCATCGGACAGAGGCCGCCCGAGCAGTACTTC.

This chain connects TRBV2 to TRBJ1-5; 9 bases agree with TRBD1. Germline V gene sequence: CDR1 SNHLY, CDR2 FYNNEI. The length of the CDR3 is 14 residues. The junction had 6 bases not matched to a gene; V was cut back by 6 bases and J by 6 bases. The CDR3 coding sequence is TGTGCCAGCAGCGGCACAGGGGGCAGTCAGCCCCAGCATTTT. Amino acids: CASSGTGGSQPQHF. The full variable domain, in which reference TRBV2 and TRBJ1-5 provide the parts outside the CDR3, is EPEVTQTPSHQVTQMGQEVILRCVPISNHLYFYWYRQILGQKVEFLVSFYNNEISEKSEIFDDQFSVERPDGSNFTLKIRSTKLEDSAMYFCASSGTGGSQPQHFGDGTRLSIL.

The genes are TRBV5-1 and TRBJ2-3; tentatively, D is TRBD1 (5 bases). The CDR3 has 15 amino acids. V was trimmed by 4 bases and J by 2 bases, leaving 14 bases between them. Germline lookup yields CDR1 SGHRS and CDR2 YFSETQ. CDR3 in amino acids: CASSSRQSYTDTQYF. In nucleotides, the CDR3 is TGCGCCAGCAGCAGTCGACAGAGTTACACAGATACGCAGTATTTT.

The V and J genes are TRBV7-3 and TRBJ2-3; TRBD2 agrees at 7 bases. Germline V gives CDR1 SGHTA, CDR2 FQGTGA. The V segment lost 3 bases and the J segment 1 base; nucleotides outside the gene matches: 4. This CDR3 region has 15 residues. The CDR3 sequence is CASSLGRGGTDTQYF. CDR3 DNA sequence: TGTGCCAGCAGCTTGGGCCGGGGGGGCACAGATACGCAGTATTTT. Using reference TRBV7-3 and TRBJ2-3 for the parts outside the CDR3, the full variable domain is GAGVSQTPSNKVTEKGKYVELRCDPISGHTALYWYRQSLGQGPEFLIYFQGTGAADDSGLPNDRFFAVRPEGSVSTLKIQRTERGDSAVYLCASSLGRGGTDTQYFGPGTRLTVL.

The CDR3 spells CASSRSGSGGKETQYF. CDR3 bases: TGTGCCAGCTCCCGCTCGGGAAGCGGGGGGAAAGAGACCCAGTACTTC. The rearrangement joins TRBV19 to TRBJ2-5; TRBD2 aligns across 9 bases. The length of the CDR3 is 16 residues. V lost 9 bases to trimming and J lost 3 bases; unmatched junction nucleotides: 14. CDR1 and CDR2 (germline): LNHDA, SQIVND (reference sequence). Filled out from reference TRBV19 and TRBJ2-5, the complete variable domain reads DGGITQSPKYLFRKEGQNVTLSCEQNLNHDAMYWYRQDPGQGLRLIYYSQIVNDFQKGDIAEGYSVSREKKESFPLTVTSAQKNPTAFYLCASSRSGSGGKETQYFGPGTRLLVL.

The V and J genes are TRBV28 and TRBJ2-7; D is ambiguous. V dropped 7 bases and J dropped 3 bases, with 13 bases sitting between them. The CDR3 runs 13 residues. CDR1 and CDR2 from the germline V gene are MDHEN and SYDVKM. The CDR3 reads CASNDGVVYEQYF. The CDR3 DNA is TGTGCCAGCAACGATGGGGTCGTCTACGAGCAGTACTTC.

Written as DNA, the CDR3 is TGTGCCAGCAGCCTAAACACAGGCTCCAGTGAAAAACTGTTTTTT. Protein product: CASSLNTGSSEKLFF. The chain couples TRBV14 to TRBJ1-4; weak D call: TRBD1 (5 bases). Between the trimmed V and J ends, which lost 4 bases and 7 bases, there was a span of 16 bases. This CDR3 contains 15 residues. Germline CDR1 is SGHDN and CDR2 is FVKESK.

CDR3 sequence reads: CASSSLLQETQYF. Written as DNA, the CDR3 is TGTGCCAGCAGTTCCCTGCTCCAAGAGACCCAGTACTTC. The V and J genes are TRBV27 and TRBJ2-5; D gene uncertain. The CDR3 loop spans 13 amino acids. Germline CDR1 reads MNHEY; CDR2 reads SMNVEV (reference sequence). V was cut by 4 bases and J by 1 base, with 7 bases left in between.

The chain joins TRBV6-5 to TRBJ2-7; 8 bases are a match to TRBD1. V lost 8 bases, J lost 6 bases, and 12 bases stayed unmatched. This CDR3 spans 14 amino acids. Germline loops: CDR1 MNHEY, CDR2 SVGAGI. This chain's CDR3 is CASSKGQGAREQYF. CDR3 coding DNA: TGTGCCAGCTCTAAGGGGCAGGGGGCGCGCGAGCAGTACTTC.

CDR3 bases: TGTGCCAGCAGGTTGAGGCAGGGAGGATCACCCCTCCACTTT. It codes for CASRLRQGGSPLHF. The V gene is TRBV2, the J gene TRBJ1-6, with a weak D call TRBD1 (5 bases). The CDR3 runs 14 residues. V was cut by 6 bases and J by 10 bases, with 16 bases left in between. The germline CDR1 and CDR2 sequences are SNHLY and FYNNEI. The full variable domain, in which reference TRBV2 and TRBJ1-6 provide the parts outside the CDR3, is EPEVTQTPSHQVTQMGQEVILRCVPISNHLYFYWYRQILGQKVEFLVSFYNNEISEKSEIFDDQFSVERPDGSNFTLKIRSTKLEDSAMYFCASRLRQGGSPLHFGNGTRLTVT.

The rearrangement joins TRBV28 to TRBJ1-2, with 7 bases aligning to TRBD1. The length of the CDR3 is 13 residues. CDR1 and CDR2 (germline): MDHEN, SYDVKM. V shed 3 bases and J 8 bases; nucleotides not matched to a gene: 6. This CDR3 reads CASSFGQGEGYTF. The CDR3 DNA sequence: TGTGCCAGCAGTTTTGGTCAGGGGGAAGGCTACACCTTC.

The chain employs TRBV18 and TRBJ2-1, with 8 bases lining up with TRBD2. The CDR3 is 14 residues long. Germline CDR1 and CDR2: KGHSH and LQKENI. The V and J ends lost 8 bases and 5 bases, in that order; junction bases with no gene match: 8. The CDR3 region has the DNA TGTGCCAGCGGTTTGAGCGGGAGAAACAATGAGCAGTTCTTC. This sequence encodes CASGLSGRNNEQFF.